Included here is one TCR beta chain sequence, with context. Antigen unknown. These data belong to a study of T cells in localized non-small cell lung cancer. Study conclusions and caveats: Patients showing higher blood T cell density tended to see longer overall survival. Appearing in adjacent lung were a median about 50 of the top 100 tumor clones. Peak T cell clonality was found in uninvolved adjacent lung, exceeding tumor.

The protocol was immunoSEQ multiplex PCR, while the TCRdb copy is restricted to in-frame clones and leaves out a portion. The sample holds 45,000 to 55,000 clones, about nine tenths seen once. V was cut by 2 bases and J by 1 base, with 14 bases left in between. CDR1 is LGHNA, CDR2 YNFKEQ, per germline. There are 16 residues in the CDR3. The chain is built from TRBV4-2 and TRBJ1-1, with a possible D match to TRBD1 (6 bases). The sequenced sample was peripheral blood, obtained before any cancer treatment. This TCR was sampled from a male donor aged 60 or over with stage III squamous cell lung carcinoma. CDR3 region: CASSQRLDRSNTEAFF. Here the CDR3 DNA reads TGTGCCAGCAGCCAACGGTTGGACAGATCGAACACTGAAGCTTTCTTT.